The TCR beta chain described here comes from a study of molecular identifiers for immune sequencing clone quantification. Study details: Four of five RNA aliquots from around 20,000 or 100,000 naive CD8 T cells were sequenced.

The bulk TCR libraries were made with methods described before and with listed TCR primers. TCRdb processed the PCR reads anew with MiXCR; each CDR3 protein has one entry. The table includes 300,000 to 350,000 distinct CDR3 sequences, 20% to 25% detected once. The CDR3 sequence is 14 residues long. As for this clonotype: This sequence may be a read error, since a much larger clone differs from it by one base.

The V call is TRBV12-3 or TRBV12-4, the J call TRBJ2-1; D remains unclear. The TCR originated in a human donor in good health. Some libraries in this study had Jurkat cell RNA spiked in. Sequencing used naive CD8+ T cells from blood, with Jurkat cell RNA spiked in. Described subset: FACS-sorted CD8+CD4-CCR7+CD45RA+ naive T cells. The CDR3 sequence is CASRDDSSCNEQFF. The CDR3 nucleotides are TGTGCCAGCAGAGATGACTCCTCCTGCAATGAGCAGTTCTTC.